The sequence of this T cell receptor beta chain was determined in a study of cytomegalovirus exposure and HLA in healthy donors. The CDR3 sequence is 12 residues long. The germline V gene has CDR1 MNHEY and CDR2 SVGAGI. V lost 5 bases and J 2 bases, leaving 7 bases between the germline ends. Broader study findings: In a later analysis, a missense DCLRE1C variant was linked to TCR beta V- and J-gene trimming.

A multiplex PCR was run with 60 Vbeta primers and 13 Jbeta primers. Clones were sequenced by immunoSEQ multiplex PCR, and TCRdb holds only the in-frame ones, with some missing. The repertoire consists of 150,000 to 200,000 clones, with 80% to 90% occurring once and the leading ten covering approximately 8.5%. Regarding this clone: Its specificity is not known. Within the sample, other DNA sequences also encode this same CDR3.

The sequenced material came from PBMCs. This rearrangement joins TRBV6-5 to TRBJ2-7; unclear D gene. This TCR came from a man between 18 and 29 years old in good health and CMV-seropositive. CDR3 residues: CASSGHTYEQYF. The CDR3 DNA reads TGTGCCAGCAGTGGCCATACCTACGAGCAGTACTTC.